This TCR beta chain was recovered during a study of shared T cell receptors in the human thymus. The CDR3 has 16 amino acids. Germline V gives CDR1 SGHDN, CDR2 FVKESK. Unmatched junction bases numbered 8, after V lost 1 base and J lost 2 bases. Sequencing used immunoSEQ multiplex PCR; TCRdb keeps in-frame clones, though not all of them. The sample shows hundreds of thousands of clones, 88% of them seen only once. This sample was also put to use in a study of human thymus T cells. That work states: Resections obtained during corrective heart surgery supplied the thymus tissue.

This chain joins TRBV14 and TRBJ2-7; 7 nucleotides line up with TRBD1. The sequence derives from a boy less than two years old with a congenital heart defect. What was sequenced was thymocytes. CDR3 nucleotides: TGTGCCAGCAGCCAAGTTCACAGGGGACCTACCTACGAGCAGTACTTC. Translating gives CASSQVHRGPTYEQYF.